A single sample is the source of the 14 T cell receptor beta chains below, sequenced in a study of OX40 agonist ivuxolimab in advanced cancers. Profiling relied on immunoSEQ multiplex PCR, and the TCRdb table lists in-frame clones only, not all of them. The sample records tens of thousands of clones, approximately 90% being singletons. The source was CD4+ or CD8+ T cells sorted from blood, collected in a trial of the OX40 agonist ivuxolimab. The receptors originated from an adult with an advanced solid tumor such as melanoma, head and neck, liver or kidney cancer.

J is TRBJ2-1 and V is TRBV19, with a possible D match to TRBD2 (6 bases). The V end was cut by 1 base, the J end by 0 bases, with 13 bases between. The CDR3 runs 17 residues. Germline loops: CDR1 LNHDA, CDR2 SQIVND (reference sequence). Here the CDR3 DNA reads TGTGCCAGTAGTATAGGAGGGAGGATCAGCTCCTACAATGAGCAGTTCTTC. Its translation is CASSIGGRISSYNEQFF.

This chain joins TRBV5-5 and TRBJ2-5; TRBD2 matches 14 bases. Germline V gives CDR1 SGHKS, CDR2 YYEKEE (reference sequence). The CDR3 covers 18 residues. The J segment lost 3 bases and the V segment lost 6 bases, leaving 13 bases of the junction unmatched. CDR3 sequence (DNA): TGTGCCAGCATTAAGGGACTAGCGGGAGACCCGTTTAAAGAGACCCAGTACTTC. Translating it yields CASIKGLAGDPFKETQYF.

The chain couples TRBV11-2 to TRBJ2-7; 7 bases line up with TRBD1. The J segment lost 5 bases and the V segment lost 3 bases, leaving 7 bases of the junction unmatched. The CDR3 is made up of 14 amino acids. CDR1 and CDR2 from the germline V gene are SGHAT and FQNNGV. CDR3 protein: CASSLGPGGNEQYF. The CDR3 region has the DNA TGTGCCAGCAGCTTGGGGCCAGGGGGTAACGAGCAGTACTTC.

The chain has TRBV2 and TRBJ2-5; TRBD2 aligns across 9 bases. This CDR3 contains 14 residues. The V gene's germline CDR1 is SNHLY and CDR2 FYNNEI. After removal of 5 bases from V and 5 bases from J, the junction contained 6 bases not matched to a gene. CDR3 sequence: CASSIAGAGETQYF. In nucleotides, the CDR3 is TGTGCCAGCAGTATAGCGGGAGCGGGGGAGACCCAGTACTTC.

V and J are TRBV25-1 and TRBJ1-1, with 9 nucleotides matching TRBD1. V lost 7 bases to trimming and J lost 5 bases; unmatched junction nucleotides: 11. The CDR3 length is 15 residues. Germline CDR1 is MGHDK and CDR2 is SYGVNS. The CDR3 loop is CASTSPGQGITEAFF. In DNA form, the CDR3 reads TGTGCCAGCACCTCACCGGGACAGGGTATTACTGAAGCTTTCTTT.

The rearrangement links TRBV7-9 to TRBJ1-1, with D unclear. Germline CDR1 is SEHNR and CDR2 is FQNEAQ (reference sequence). The length of the CDR3 is 13 residues. V was shortened by 3 bases and J by 0 bases, with 5 bases between the two germline ends. CDR3 amino acids: CASSFEMNTEAFF. The CDR3 DNA is TGTGCCAGCAGCTTCGAGATGAACACTGAAGCTTTCTTT.

This clone was seen more than once but under ten times. The genes are TRBV19 and TRBJ2-7; unclear D gene. The CDR3 loop spans 15 amino acids. Germline CDR1 is LNHDA and CDR2 is SQIVND (reference sequence). V lost 4 bases and J lost 4, with 17 bases in between. The CDR3 here is CASSNVGPGLYEQYF. In nucleotides, the CDR3 is TGTGCCAGTAGTAATGTTGGGCCCGGGTTATACGAGCAGTACTTC.

This clone appeared a single time. V usage is TRBV27 and J usage is TRBJ2-7; 13 bases fit TRBD2. CDR3 length: 15 amino acids. Germline CDR1 reads MNHEY; CDR2 reads SMNVEV (reference sequence). Trimming took 5 bases from V and 6 from J; bases not matched to a gene: 7. The CDR3 spells CASSNRLAGGLEQYF. The CDR3, as DNA: TGTGCCAGCAGTAACCGACTAGCGGGAGGTCTCGAGCAGTACTTC.

The genes are TRBV6-1 and TRBJ1-6, with a tentative D call TRBD1 (5 bases). Trimming removed 6 bases from V and 7 bases from J, with 10 bases in between. The germline V gene encodes CDR1 MNHNS and CDR2 SASEGT. The CDR3 contains 13 residues. CDR3 bases: TGTGCCAGCAGGGGGCAGGGAAATTCACCCCTCCACTTT. Residues: CASRGQGNSPLHF.

The V and J genes are TRBV7-9 and TRBJ2-4, with 8 bases lining up with TRBD1. V lost 5 bases, J lost 0 bases, and 3 bases stayed unmatched. This CDR3 has 15 residues. Per germline, CDR1 SEHNR and CDR2 FQNEAQ (reference sequence). This CDR3 reads CASSRQGLAKNIQYF. Here the CDR3 DNA reads TGTGCCAGCAGCCGACAGGGGCTAGCCAAAAACATTCAGTACTTC.

V is TRBV19 and J is TRBJ2-1; 12 bases align to TRBD2. The CDR3 loop spans 16 amino acids. The germline CDR1 and CDR2 sequences are LNHDA and SQIVND (reference sequence). After removal of 3 bases from V and 7 bases from J, the junction contained 7 bases not matched to a gene. The CDR3 nucleotides are TGTGCCAGTAGTATCCCGTCTAGCGGGAGGGCGAATGAGCAGTTCTTC. Its protein is CASSIPSSGRANEQFF.

This rearrangement joins TRBV5-1 to TRBJ2-5; 10 bases agree with TRBD1. The CDR3 has 15 amino acids. Germline lookup yields CDR1 SGHRS and CDR2 YFSETQ. V lost 0 bases to trimming and J lost 5 bases; unmatched junction nucleotides: 4. For the CDR3, the DNA is TGCGCCAGCAGCTTGGGACAGGGGGCGCCGGAGACCCAGTACTTC. Amino acids: CASSLGQGAPETQYF.

This rearrangement joins TRBV10-3 to TRBJ2-1; the D is unclear. Germline CDR1 is ENHRY and CDR2 is SYGVKD. Trimming pared 3 bases from V and 11 bases from J, leaving 8 bases between. The CDR3 length is 11 residues. The CDR3 here is CAISDPPQQFF. CDR3 DNA: TGTGCCATCAGTGACCCCCCTCAGCAGTTCTTC.

This chain uses TRBV5-1 with TRBJ2-1; 7 positions agree with TRBD1. CDR1 and CDR2 (germline): SGHRS, YFSETQ. The CDR3 contains 17 residues. With V trimmed by 2 bases and J by 4 bases, 12 bases remained unmatched. The CDR3 bases are TGCGCCAGCAGCTTCGGACAGGCCCCTATCCATTACAATGAGCAGTTCTTC. It codes for CASSFGQAPIHYNEQFF.